This T cell receptor beta chain derives from a study of T cell repertoires in cytomegalovirus infection. Study context: Peptides in the study included HLA-C-restricted and HLA-B-restricted CMV epitopes. In public TCR beta signatures, there were indications of both CMV infection and matching HLA type.

General observations from the study: Frequencies of public TCR beta families were cumulated, and this identified carriers of CMV plus the relevant HLA. Within the response measured ex vivo, HLA-C-restricted CMV-specific TCR beta clonotypes were dominant.

V was pared by 1 base and J by 5 bases, with 11 bases between. Per germline, CDR1 SGHTA and CDR2 FQGNSA. The CDR3 is 14 amino acids. On this clonotype: Antigen: not known.

TCRdb reanalysed the reads using MiXCR and keeps one entry per CDR3 protein. The data show hundreds of thousands of distinct CDR3 sequences, approximately 33% seen once. This clonotype was sampled from a human donor in good health (CMV status not recorded). Some clones in this sample may be carry-over from other donors' samples. The sample was cultured CD8+ T cells from PBMCs, taken from culture after CMV antigen stimulation. This chain connects TRBV7-2 to TRBJ2-5; no clear D gene. The CDR3 is CASSLGAATETQYF. The CDR3 coding sequence is TGTGCCAGCAGCTTAGGGGCAGCCACTGAGACCCAGTACTTC.